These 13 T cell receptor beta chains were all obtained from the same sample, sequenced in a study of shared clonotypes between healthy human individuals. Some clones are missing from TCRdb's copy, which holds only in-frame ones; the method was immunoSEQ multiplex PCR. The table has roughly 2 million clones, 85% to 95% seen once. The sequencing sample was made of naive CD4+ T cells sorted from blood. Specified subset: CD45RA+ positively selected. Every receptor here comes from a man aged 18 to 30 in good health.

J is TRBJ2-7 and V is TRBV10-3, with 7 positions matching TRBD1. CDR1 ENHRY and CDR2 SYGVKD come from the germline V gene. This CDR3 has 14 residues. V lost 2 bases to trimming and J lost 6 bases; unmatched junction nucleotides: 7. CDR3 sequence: CAISEAGGLCEQYF. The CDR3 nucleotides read TGTGCCATCAGTGAGGCAGGGGGTCTCTGCGAGCAGTACTTC.

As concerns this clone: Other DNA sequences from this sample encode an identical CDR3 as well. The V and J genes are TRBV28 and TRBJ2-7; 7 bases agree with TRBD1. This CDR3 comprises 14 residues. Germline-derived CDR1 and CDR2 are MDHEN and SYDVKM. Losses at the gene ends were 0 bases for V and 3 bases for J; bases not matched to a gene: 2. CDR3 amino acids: CASSLWTGLYEQYF. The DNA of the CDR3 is TGTGCCAGCAGTTTATGGACAGGGCTCTACGAGCAGTACTTC.

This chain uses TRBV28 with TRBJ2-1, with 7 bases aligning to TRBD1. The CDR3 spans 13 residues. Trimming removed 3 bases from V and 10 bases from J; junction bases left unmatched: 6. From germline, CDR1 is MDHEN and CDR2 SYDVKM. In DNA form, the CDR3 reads TGTGCCAGCAGTTTGAGAGGGGGCCGGGAGCAGTTCTTC. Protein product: CASSLRGGREQFF. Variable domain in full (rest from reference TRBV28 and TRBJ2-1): DVKVTQSSRYLVKRTGEKVFLECVQDMDHENMFWYRQDPGLGLRLIYFSYDVKMKEKGDIPEGYSVSREKKERFSLILESASTNQTSMYLCASSLRGGREQFFGPGTRLTVL.

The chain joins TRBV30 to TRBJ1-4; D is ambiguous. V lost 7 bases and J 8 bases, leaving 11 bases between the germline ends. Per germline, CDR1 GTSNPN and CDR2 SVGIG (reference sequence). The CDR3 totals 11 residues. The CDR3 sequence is CAYSYGEKLFF. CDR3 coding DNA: TGTGCCTATTCGTATGGCGAAAAACTGTTTTTT.

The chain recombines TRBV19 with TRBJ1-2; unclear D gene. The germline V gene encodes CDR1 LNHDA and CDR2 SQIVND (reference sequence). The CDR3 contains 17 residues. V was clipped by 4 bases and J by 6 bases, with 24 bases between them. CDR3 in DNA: TGTGCCAGTAGTACAAGTGGAAGGTTGGCAGGTGGGAATGGCTACACCTTC. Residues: CASSTSGRLAGGNGYTF.

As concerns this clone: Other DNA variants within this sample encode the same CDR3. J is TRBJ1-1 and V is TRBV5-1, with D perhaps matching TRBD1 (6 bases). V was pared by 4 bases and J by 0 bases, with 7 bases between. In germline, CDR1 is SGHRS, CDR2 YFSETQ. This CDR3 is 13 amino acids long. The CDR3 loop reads CASSRGMNTEAFF. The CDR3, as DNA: TGCGCCAGCAGCAGGGGGATGAACACTGAAGCTTTCTTT.

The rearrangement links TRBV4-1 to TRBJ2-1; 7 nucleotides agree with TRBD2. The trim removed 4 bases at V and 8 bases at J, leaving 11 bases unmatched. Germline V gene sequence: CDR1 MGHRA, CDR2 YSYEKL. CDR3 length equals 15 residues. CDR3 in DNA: TGCGCCAGCAGCCTTATAGCGGGCAGCGTTGATGAGCAGTTCTTC. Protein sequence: CASSLIAGSVDEQFF.

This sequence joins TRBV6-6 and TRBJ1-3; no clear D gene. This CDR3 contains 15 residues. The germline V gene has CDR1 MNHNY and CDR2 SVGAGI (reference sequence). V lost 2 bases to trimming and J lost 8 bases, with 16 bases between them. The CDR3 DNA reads TGTGCCAGCAGTTACCGGGGAGCGGCCGCGGACACCATATATTTT. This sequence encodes CASSYRGAAADTIYF.

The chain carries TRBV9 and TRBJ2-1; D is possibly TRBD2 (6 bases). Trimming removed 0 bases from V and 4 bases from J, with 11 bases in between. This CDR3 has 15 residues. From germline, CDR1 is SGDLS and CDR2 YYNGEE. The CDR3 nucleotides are TGTGCCAGCAGCGTAGTCGGGGGTAGGTACAATGAGCAGTTCTTC. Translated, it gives CASSVVGGRYNEQFF.

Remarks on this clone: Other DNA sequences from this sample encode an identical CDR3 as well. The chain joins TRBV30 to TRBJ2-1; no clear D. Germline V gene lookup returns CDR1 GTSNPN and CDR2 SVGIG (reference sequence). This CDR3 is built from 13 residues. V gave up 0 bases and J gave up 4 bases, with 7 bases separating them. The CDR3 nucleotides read TGTGCCTGGAGTGTTAACGGGTACAATGAGCAGTTCTTC. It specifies CAWSVNGYNEQFF.

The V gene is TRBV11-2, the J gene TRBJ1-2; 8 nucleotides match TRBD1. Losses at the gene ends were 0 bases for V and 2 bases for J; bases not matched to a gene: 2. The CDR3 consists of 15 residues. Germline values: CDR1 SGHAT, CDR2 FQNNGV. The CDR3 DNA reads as TGTGCCAGCAGCTTAGATGACAGGGGAAACTATGGCTACACCTTC. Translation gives CASSLDDRGNYGYTF.

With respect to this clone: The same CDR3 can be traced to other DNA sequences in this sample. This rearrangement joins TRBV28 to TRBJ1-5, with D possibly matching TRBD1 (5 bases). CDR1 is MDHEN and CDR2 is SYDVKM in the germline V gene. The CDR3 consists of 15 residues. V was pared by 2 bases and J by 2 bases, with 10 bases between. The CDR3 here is CASSLEGLGNQPQHF. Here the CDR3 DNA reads TGTGCCAGCAGTTTAGAGGGGTTAGGCAATCAGCCCCAGCATTTT.

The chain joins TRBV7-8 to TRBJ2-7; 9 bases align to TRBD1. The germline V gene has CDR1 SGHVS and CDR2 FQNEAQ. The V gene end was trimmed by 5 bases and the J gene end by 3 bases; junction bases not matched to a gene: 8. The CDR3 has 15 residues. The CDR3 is CASSNPGQGLYEQYF. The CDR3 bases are TGTGCCAGCAGCAATCCGGGACAGGGCCTCTACGAGCAGTACTTC. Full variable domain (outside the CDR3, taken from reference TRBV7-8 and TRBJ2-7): GAGVSQSPRYKVAKRGQDVALRCDPISGHVSLFWYQQALGQGPEFLTYFQNEAQLDKSGLPSDRFFAERPEGSVSTLKIQRTQQEDSAVYLCASSNPGQGLYEQYFGPGTRLTVT.